Following are 13 T cell receptor beta chains from one sample sequenced in a study of cytomegalovirus exposure and HLA in healthy donors. It was with 60 Vbeta and 13 Jbeta primers that the PCR ran. Using immunoSEQ multiplex PCR, the repertoire was profiled, and TCRdb retains in-frame clones only, with some absent. The top ten clones hold 2.9% of a sample with just under 150,000 clones, roughly 80% of them seen once. Material: PBMCs. These receptors were obtained from a woman between 25 and 40 years old in good health and CMV-seronegative.

V usage is TRBV6-6 and J usage is TRBJ2-2; D may be TRBD1 (6 bases). Trimming pared 2 bases from V and 7 bases from J, leaving 17 bases between. The CDR3 loop spans 16 amino acids. Germline V gene data show CDR1 as MNHNY and CDR2 as SVGAGI (reference sequence). Here the CDR3 DNA reads TGTGCCAGCAGTTACCGCCCCCCGACAGGCGACGGGGAGCTGTTTTTT. Protein sequence: CASSYRPPTGDGELFF.

The V gene is TRBV10-3, the J gene TRBJ2-7, with 8 positions matching TRBD1. V dropped 4 bases and J dropped 5; count of bases not matched to a gene: 7. The V gene's germline CDR1 is ENHRY and CDR2 SYGVKD. This CDR3 comprises 14 residues. The CDR3: CAISAGGRGDEQYF. In DNA, the CDR3 is TGTGCCATCAGTGCAGGGGGCAGGGGTGACGAGCAGTACTTC.

The rearrangement joins TRBV6-1 to TRBJ2-1; 9 bases fit TRBD2. Per germline, CDR1 MNHNS and CDR2 SASEGT. Germline trimming cut 6 bases from V and 6 bases from J; bases unmatched to any gene: 6. The CDR3 runs 14 residues. The CDR3 DNA reads as TGTGCCAGCAGCCGGGGACTAGCTGGCAATGAGCAGTTCTTC. It codes for CASSRGLAGNEQFF.

The V gene is TRBV29-1, the J gene TRBJ2-3; no reliable D call. The CDR3 is 12 amino acids. The germline V gene has CDR1 SQVTM and CDR2 ANQGSEA. Trimming pared 5 bases from V and 2 bases from J, leaving 8 bases between. This chain's CDR3 is CSVHFLTDTQYF. The CDR3 region has the DNA TGCAGCGTTCACTTCCTCACAGATACGCAGTATTTT.

This clone turned up a few times. J is TRBJ2-2 and V is TRBV13; 8 bases map to TRBD2. The junction had 6 bases not matched to a gene; V was cut back by 3 bases and J by 6 bases. The CDR3 spans 15 residues. The V gene's germline CDR1 is PRHDT and CDR2 FYEKMQ (reference sequence). CDR3: CASSFWVAGPGELFF. The CDR3 DNA is TGTGCCAGCAGCTTTTGGGTAGCGGGACCCGGGGAGCTGTTTTTT. Based on the CDR3 plus reference TRBV13 and TRBJ2-2, the full variable domain is AAGVIQSPRHLIKEKRETATLKCYPIPRHDTVYWYQQGPGQDPQFLISFYEKMQSDKGSIPDRFSAQQFSDYHSELNMSSLELGDSALYFCASSFWVAGPGELFFGEGSRLTVL.

J is TRBJ1-5 and V is TRBV7-9; unclear D gene. Trimming stripped 5 bases from V and 0 bases from J, with 11 bases between. The CDR3 has 15 residues. Germline CDR1 reads SEHNR; CDR2 reads FQNEAQ (reference sequence). CDR3 sequence reads: CASSRAGNSNQPQHF. The CDR3, as DNA: TGTGCCAGCAGCCGCGCGGGTAATAGCAATCAGCCCCAGCATTTT.

CDR3 loop: CASRQGGGAKLFF. The DNA for the CDR3 is TGTGCCAGCAGGCAAGGCGGGGGGGCGAAGCTGTTTTTT. The chain recombines TRBV11-2 with TRBJ2-2; 9 positions agree with TRBD2. The germline V gene has CDR1 SGHAT and CDR2 FQNNGV. V shed 6 bases and J 12 bases; nucleotides not matched to a gene: 8. This CDR3 region has 13 residues.

The chain combines TRBV7-9 with TRBJ2-1; D uncertain. From germline, CDR1 is SEHNR and CDR2 FQNEAQ (reference sequence). The V end was cut by 5 bases, the J end by 4 bases, with 15 bases between. The CDR3 length is 15 residues. CDR3 coding DNA: TGTGCCAGCAGCCCAGAGGCCGCCGTATACAATGAGCAGTTCTTC. Protein: CASSPEAAVYNEQFF. Filled out from reference TRBV7-9 and TRBJ2-1, the complete variable domain reads DTGVSQNPRHKITKRGQNVTFRCDPISEHNRLYWYRQTLGQGPEFLTYFQNEAQLEKSRLLSDRFSAERPKGSFSTLEIQRTEQGDSAMYLCASSPEAAVYNEQFFGPGTRLTVL.

This clone was seen only once. A read error may account for a junction end that differs from germline. The chain uses TRBV7-9 and TRBJ1-3; D gene unclear. This CDR3 spans 16 amino acids. CDR1 SEHNR and CDR2 FQNEAQ come from the germline V gene (reference sequence). The CDR3 reads CSSSFFAAGSGNTIYF. The CDR3 coding sequence is TGTTCCAGCAGCTTCTTTGCGGCTGGCTCTGGAAACACCATATATTTT.

The CDR3 DNA sequence: TGCGCCAGCAGGGAGGGGAGTAACCAAGAGACCCAGTACTTC. Translating gives CASREGSNQETQYF. The chain uses TRBV5-1 and TRBJ2-5; TRBD2 might be the D (6 bases). V lost 5 bases, J lost 0 bases, and 11 bases lay in between. The length of the CDR3 is 14 residues. Germline loops: CDR1 SGHRS, CDR2 YFSETQ. Complete variable domain (other parts from reference TRBV5-1 and TRBJ2-5): KAGVTQTPRYLIKTRGQQVTLSCSPISGHRSVSWYQQTPGQGLQFLFEYFSETQRNKGNFPGRFSGRQFSNSRSEMNVSTLELGDSALYLCASREGSNQETQYFGPGTRLLVL.

The chain recombines TRBV5-5 with TRBJ1-4; 9 nucleotides align to TRBD1. V dropped 4 bases and J dropped 5; count of bases not matched to a gene: 6. The germline gives CDR1 SGHKS, CDR2 YYEKEE (reference sequence). This CDR3 spans 15 amino acids. CDR3: CASSDDRGSNEKLFF. In DNA, the CDR3 is TGTGCCAGCAGCGATGACAGGGGGTCGAATGAAAAACTGTTTTTT.

CDR3 protein: CASSLGTGTEAFF. DNA of the CDR3: TGCGCCAGCAGCTTGGGTACGGGCACTGAAGCTTTCTTT. The chain has TRBV5-1 and TRBJ1-1; no definite D call. Per germline, CDR1 SGHRS and CDR2 YFSETQ. V lost 0 bases, J lost 4 bases, and 7 bases lay in between. There are 13 residues in the CDR3.

The rearrangement links TRBV11-1 to TRBJ2-7; no clear D gene. Germline-derived CDR1 and CDR2 are SGHAT and FQDESV (reference sequence). With 3 bases removed from V and 5 bases from J, the gap between germline ends came to 11 bases. The CDR3 consists of 13 residues. In nucleotides, the CDR3 is TGTGCCAGCAGCTTCCAGATTCCACACGAGCAGTACTTC. Protein product: CASSFQIPHEQYF. The full variable domain, with the rest looked up from reference TRBV11-1 and TRBJ2-7, is EAEVAQSPRYKITEKSQAVAFWCDPISGHATLYWYRQILGQGPELLVQFQDESVVDDSQLPKDRFSAERLKGVDSTLKIQPAELGDSAMYLCASSFQIPHEQYFGPGTRLTVT.